These T cell receptor beta chains were read from a single sample in a study of cytomegalovirus exposure and HLA in healthy donors. Some clones are missing from TCRdb's copy, which holds only in-frame ones; the method was immunoSEQ multiplex PCR. The listing records some 120,000 clones. The sequencing input was PBMCs. These receptors were taken from a woman aged 55-69 years in good health and CMV-seronegative. CDR3s include the opening cysteine and the closing phenylalanine or tryptophan. The D gene is left open where the match is weak.

j_gene,d_gene,v_gene,CDR3aa
TRBJ1-4,-,TRBV28,CASCRGNEKLFF
-,-,TRBV19,CASSRQADYEQYF
TRBJ1-1,-,TRBV5-6,CASSYGANTEAFF
TRBJ2-3,-,TRBV7-9,CASSFYGGARSDTQYF
TRBJ1-1,-,TRBV10-3,CAISSGIMNTEAFF
TRBJ2-3,TRBD1,TRBV28,CASYPGQGTDTQYF
TRBJ1-4,TRBD1,TRBV19,CASSLQTGNIEKLFF
TRBJ2-2,TRBD1,TRBV5-6,CASSMGQLNTGELFF
TRBJ2-1,TRBD2,TRBV27,CASSRLAAYNEQFF
TRBJ1-1,TRBD1,TRBV19,CASTKRPIQGAVEAFF
TRBJ2-2,TRBD1,TRBV2,CASIAGQGSGELFF
TRBJ2-1,-,TRBV6-6,CASSYSGGGEFF
TRBJ2-3,TRBD1,TRBV7-9,CASSLGTGEILRWTDTQYF
-,TRBD2,TRBV6-4,CASSDFSGISYEQYF
TRBJ1-2,TRBD1,TRBV29-1,CSVKKDRDRGRYPNYGYTF
TRBJ2-7,TRBD1,TRBV5-6,CASSPRGTGGLLEQYF
TRBJ1-2,TRBD1,TRBV6-1,CASSATGDGYGYTF
TRBJ2-3,-,TRBV2,CASSNPWSNTDTQYF
TRBJ2-1,-,TRBV7-9,CASSLGELGPNEQFF
TRBJ1-1,-,TRBV27,CASSLLGRQNTEAFF
TRBJ2-6,-,TRBV4-1,CASSHPGSGANVLTF
TRBJ2-3,TRBD1,TRBV28,CASSVSGGGADTQYF
TRBJ2-7,TRBD2,TRBV6-6,CASRPGGSYEQYF
TRBJ1-2,-,TRBV25-1,CASSERALYGYTF
TRBJ1-5,-,TRBV19,CASSDRTLTNQPQHF
TRBJ2-1,TRBD1,TRBV14,CASSQPQGDTAYNEQFF
TRBJ1-2,-,TRBV6-5,CASSTGGGYGYTF
TRBJ1-1,-,TRBV19,CASSMDGVGEAFF
TRBJ2-2,TRBD1,TRBV5-6,CASSLGQGAYTGELFF
TRBJ1-1,TRBD1,TRBV6-1,CASSGDRAAEAFF
TRBJ1-5,-,TRBV27,CASSFTGLSNQPQHF
TRBJ2-7,TRBD2,TRBV13,CASSSGGLRYVQYF
TRBJ1-4,-,TRBV5-1,CASSLGGSPNEKLFF
TRBJ1-5,-,TRBV28,CASRLRDWAFHQPQHF
TRBJ1-2,-,TRBV6-1,CASSGGGNYGYTF
TRBJ2-1,TRBD2,TRBV19,CASSIFRGGYNEQFF
TRBJ2-1,TRBD2,TRBV5-1,CASSFGTSGYNEQFF
TRBJ2-1,-,TRBV7-9,CASSFGQGTYNEQFF
-,TRBD2,TRBV6-1,CASQTEPGTTYEQYF
TRBJ2-3,TRBD2,TRBV6-1,CASSEGIAGGRTDTQYF
TRBJ2-7,-,TRBV4-1,CASSQDHDYSREQYF
TRBJ1-1,-,TRBV5-1,CASSLDGEGYTEAFF
TRBJ2-1,-,TRBV13,CASSLLGGGIPSSYNEQFF
TRBJ1-1,-,TRBV21-1,CASSKGPVTEAFF
TRBJ1-3,-,TRBV6-7,CASREGGSGNTIYF
TRBJ2-5,TRBD2,TRBV5-1,CASSPSGGPETQYF
TRBJ1-1,-,TRBV7-8,CASSFKEVGPNTEAFF
TRBJ1-3,-,TRBV7-3,CASSLWGGPSSGNTIYF
TRBJ2-7,TRBD1,TRBV19,CASSPAGTGGDEQYF
TRBJ1-5,-,TRBV6-5,CASSYSTRQNQPQHF
TRBJ1-3,TRBD1,TRBV5-1,CASSFTGASGNTIYF
TRBJ2-2,-,TRBV19,CASSMKGPQNTGELFF
TRBJ1-1,-,TRBV6-1,CASSDQGEGVAFF
TRBJ1-1,-,TRBV28,CASSLGAQGGHTEAFF
TRBJ2-7,TRBD1,TRBV7-8,CASSFPGQGREQYF
TRBJ2-1,-,TRBV7-2,CASSPLPGPGSGNEQFF
TRBJ2-7,TRBD2,TRBV7-2,CASRISGSYEQYF
TRBJ2-3,TRBD2,TRBV25-1,CASSESGLAGTTDTQYF
TRBJ1-1,-,TRBV7-3,CASSSGLPNTEAFF
TRBJ2-1,TRBD2,TRBV7-3,CASSLGYTGTLAGNNEQFF